This T cell receptor beta chain came from a study of T cells in Graves' hyperthyroidism and ophthalmopathy. Each ophthalmopathy patient scored at least 3 on the Clinical Activity Score and at least 4 on NOSPECS grade, with duration under 3 months. Patients were excluded for uncontrolled infection, other autoimmune disease, pregnancy or lactation. Amplification of TCR beta CDR3 regions used RNA as the template. The study used the HTBI primer set for a first-round RT-PCR of the TCR CDR3. TCRdb called the multiplex PCR reads again in MiXCR, with one record for every CDR3 protein. The sample has fewer than 450,000 distinct CDR3 sequences; roughly 18% are singletons. Study-level results: Blood samples included most of the expanded thyroid clonotypes exceeding 0.001.

The CDR3 extends over 14 amino acids. Trimming pared 0 bases from V and 4 bases from J, leaving 6 bases between. Germline V CDR1 and CDR2: ENHRY, SYGVKD. The sample holds a few counts of this clonotype. Antigen unknown. This rearrangement joins TRBV10-3 to TRBJ2-2; D unresolved. Sample: blood. The TCR was taken from a man between 18 and 29 years old with Graves' ophthalmopathy. The CDR3 region has the DNA TGTGCCATCAGTGAGTCCTCGGGCACCGGGGAGCTGTTTTTT. Its translation is CAISESSGTGELFF.